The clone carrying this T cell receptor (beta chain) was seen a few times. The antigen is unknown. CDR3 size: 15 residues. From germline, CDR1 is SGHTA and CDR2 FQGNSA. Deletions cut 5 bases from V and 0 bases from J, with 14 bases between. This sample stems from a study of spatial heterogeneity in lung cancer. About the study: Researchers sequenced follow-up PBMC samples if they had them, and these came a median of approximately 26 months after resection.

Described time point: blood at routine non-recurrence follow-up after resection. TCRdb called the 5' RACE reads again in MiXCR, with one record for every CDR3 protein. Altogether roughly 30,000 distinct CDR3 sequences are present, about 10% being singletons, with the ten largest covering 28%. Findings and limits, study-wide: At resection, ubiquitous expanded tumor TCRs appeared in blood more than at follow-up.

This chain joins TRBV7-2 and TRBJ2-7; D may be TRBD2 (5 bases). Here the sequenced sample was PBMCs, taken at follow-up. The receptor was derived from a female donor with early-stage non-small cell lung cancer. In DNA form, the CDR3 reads TGTGCCAGCAGCGAAACGGGGATGAGCTCCTACGAGCAGTACTTC. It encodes CASSETGMSSYEQYF.